The text below deals with one T cell receptor beta chain. 60 Vbeta and 13 Jbeta primers were used in PCR. Using immunoSEQ multiplex PCR, the repertoire was profiled, and TCRdb retains in-frame clones only, with some absent. The sample yields around 130,000 clones, 80% seen once. This specimen comes from a study of cytomegalovirus exposure and HLA in healthy donors. Germline CDR1 is SEHNR and CDR2 is FQNEAQ (reference sequence). CDR3 length equals 13 residues. With 5 bases clipped from V and 7 bases from J, the junction kept 4 bases outside the gene matches. The origin of this receptor is a man in his forties or fifties in good health and CMV-seronegative. Sequencing input: PBMCs. The chain employs TRBV7-9 and TRBJ1-4; 7 bases fit TRBD1. CDR3: CASSRGRGEKLFF. The CDR3 DNA reads TGTGCCAGCAGCAGGGGGCGAGGTGAAAAACTGTTTTTT.